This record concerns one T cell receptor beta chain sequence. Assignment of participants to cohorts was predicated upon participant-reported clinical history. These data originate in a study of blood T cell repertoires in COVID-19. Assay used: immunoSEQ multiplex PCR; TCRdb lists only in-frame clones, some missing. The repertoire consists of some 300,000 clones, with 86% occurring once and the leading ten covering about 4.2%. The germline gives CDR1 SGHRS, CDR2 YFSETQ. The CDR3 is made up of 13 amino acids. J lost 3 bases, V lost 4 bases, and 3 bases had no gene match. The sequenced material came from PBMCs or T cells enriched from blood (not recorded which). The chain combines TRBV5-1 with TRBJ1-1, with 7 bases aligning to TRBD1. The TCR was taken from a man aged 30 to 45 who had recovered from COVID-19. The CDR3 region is CASSPTGDTEAFF. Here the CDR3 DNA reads TGCGCCAGCAGCCCCACAGGGGACACTGAAGCTTTCTTT.